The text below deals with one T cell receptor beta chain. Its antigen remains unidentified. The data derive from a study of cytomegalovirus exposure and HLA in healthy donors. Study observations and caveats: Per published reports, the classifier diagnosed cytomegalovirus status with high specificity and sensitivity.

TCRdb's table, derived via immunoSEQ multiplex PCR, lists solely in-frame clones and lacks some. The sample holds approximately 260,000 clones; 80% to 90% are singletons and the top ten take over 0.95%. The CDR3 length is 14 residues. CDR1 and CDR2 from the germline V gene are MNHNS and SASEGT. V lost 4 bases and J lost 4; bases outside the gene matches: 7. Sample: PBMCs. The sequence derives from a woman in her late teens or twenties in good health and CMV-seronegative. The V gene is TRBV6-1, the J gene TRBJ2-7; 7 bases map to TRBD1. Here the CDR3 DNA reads TGTGCCAGCAGTGTTTCCGGGACAGCATACGAGCAGTACTTC. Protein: CASSVSGTAYEQYF.